Described below is a single TCR beta chain sequence and its context. The antigen remains undetermined. The sample is drawn from a study of regulatory T cells in long-lasting Graves disease. As to time point: persistent/refractory GD, antithyroid drugs over 5 years with positive TRAb. Researchers made the TCR library from RNA that was extracted from PBMCs. CDR3 regions were amplified by Arm-PCR using iRepertoire HTBI primers to build TCR beta libraries. TCRdb reprocessed the multiplex PCR reads via MiXCR and lists one record per CDR3 protein. The sample holds over 650,000 distinct CDR3 sequences, around 30% seen once. Study results and limitations: Repertoires from persistent disease leaned toward TRBV28, TRBJ1-2 and TRBJ2-5.

From germline, CDR1 is SNHLY and CDR2 FYNNEI. The CDR3 is made up of 13 amino acids. V lost 6 bases, J lost 3 bases, and 12 bases lay in between. This TCR derives from a female donor with Graves disease. The genes are TRBV2 and TRBJ2-7; D is perhaps TRBD1 or TRBD2 (6 bases each). This specimen consisted of peripheral blood mononuclear cells (PBMCs), obtained when the disease was refractory, from a patient treated with antithyroid drugs. The CDR3 DNA reads as TGTGCCAGCAGCGCGGGACAACGCTACGAGCAGTACTTC. Its translation is CASSAGQRYEQYF.